The clone carrying this T cell receptor (beta chain) was counted only a few times. Its matching antigen is unknown. This entry belongs to a study of beta chain features in type 1 diabetes. Germline-derived CDR1 and CDR2 are SEHNR and FQNEAQ (reference sequence). The CDR3 has 15 amino acids. Trimming took 3 bases from V and 4 from J; bases not matched to a gene: 5. The whole isolated RNA underwent reverse transcription, so sequencing captured expressed TCRB transcripts. Method: immunoSEQ multiplex PCR; TCRdb's copy keeps in-frame clones and lacks some. The sample yields about 260,000 clones, around 20% seen once. Study-level results: For TCRB rearrangement, an influence of HLA type remained unresolved here. The study notes PCR might favor shorter templates equally in patients and controls. A moderate, significant TCRB CDR3 shortening appeared in type 1 diabetes across four CD4+ subsets.

The specimen was naive CD4+ T cells from blood. V gene TRBV7-9 combines with J gene TRBJ2-1; TRBD2 matches at 8 bases. This sequence was found in a woman aged 35 to 49 with type 1 diabetes. The CDR3 protein is CASSLASGLYNEQFF. CDR3 nucleotides: TGTGCCAGCAGCTTGGCTAGCGGGCTATACAATGAGCAGTTCTTC.